This TCR beta chain appears in the sequencing data of a study of cytomegalovirus exposure and HLA in healthy donors. PCR used 60 Vbeta primers and 13 Jbeta primers. This table comes from immunoSEQ multiplex PCR, and its TCRdb copy is limited to in-frame clones, with some not included. The sample contains under 150,000 clones, about 79% of which appear only once. To note about this clone: The antigen remains undetermined.

Findings and caveats of the study: Generally TCR sequences proved uncommon, though certain public TCRs appeared in numerous donors. The investigators catalogued 150 to 200 TCR beta chains as cytomegalovirus-associated. Indistinguishability led to the exclusion of some V segments, TRBV6-2 and TRBV6-3 included.

This CDR3 contains 18 residues. V trimming: 5 bases; J trimming: 4 bases; junction bases outside the gene matches: 11. The germline CDR1 and CDR2 sequences are LNHDA and SQIVND (reference sequence). The clonotype was recovered from a man aged 18 to 29 in good health and CMV-seronegative. The J gene is TRBJ2-3, the V gene TRBV19, with 14 bases lining up with TRBD2. The specimen sequenced was PBMCs. Written as DNA, the CDR3 is TGTGCCAGTAGTTTGAGACAGGGACTAGCGGGAGACCCAGATACGCAGTATTTT. It yields the protein CASSLRQGLAGDPDTQYF.